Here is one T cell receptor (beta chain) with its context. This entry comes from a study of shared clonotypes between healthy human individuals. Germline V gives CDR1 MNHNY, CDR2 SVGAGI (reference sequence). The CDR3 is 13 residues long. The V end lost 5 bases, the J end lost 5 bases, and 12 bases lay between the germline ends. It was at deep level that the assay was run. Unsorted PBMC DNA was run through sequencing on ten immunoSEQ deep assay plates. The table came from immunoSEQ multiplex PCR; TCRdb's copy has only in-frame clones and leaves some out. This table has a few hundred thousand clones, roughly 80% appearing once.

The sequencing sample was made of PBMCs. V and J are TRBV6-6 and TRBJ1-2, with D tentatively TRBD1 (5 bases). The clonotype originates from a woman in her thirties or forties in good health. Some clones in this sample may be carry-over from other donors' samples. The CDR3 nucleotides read TGTGCCAGCAGTCCTGGGGCGAGTTATGGCTACACCTTC. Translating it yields CASSPGASYGYTF.